The entry below describes one TCR beta chain. A junction end diverges from the germline sequence, so it may reflect a read error. Germline V gene sequence: CDR1 LNHDA, CDR2 SQIVND (reference sequence). There are 14 residues in the CDR3. The sample originates from a study of blood T cell repertoires in COVID-19. Study in general: COVID-19 samples from acute and convalescent phases originated in the United States, Italy and Spain. From T cells, B-cell-depleted T cells, or PBMCs came the material, which was cDNA or gDNA.

Original data processing: Quantification of nucleated cells was approximated via reference gene primer amplification. Clones were read by immunoSEQ multiplex PCR, and TCRdb kept only the in-frame ones, dropping some. The V and J calls and the clone size are those of that table, but D and trimming were determined from the DNA. The repertoire holds some 98,000 clones, with roughly 82% as singletons. The clonotype comes from a man in his sixties or seventies with active or convalescent COVID-19. Material for sequencing was peripheral blood. The chain uses TRBV19 and TRBJ1-1, with TRBD1 identical over 8 bases. This chain's CDR3 is CASSVDRGRTEAFF. The CDR3 region has the DNA TGTGCCAGTAGTGTAGACAGGGGAAGGACTGAAGCTTTCTTT.